This T cell receptor (beta chain) was recovered during a study of shared T cell receptors in the human thymus. The data were produced by immunoSEQ multiplex PCR, yet TCRdb's version contains in-frame clones alone and is incomplete. The sample comprises 640,000 or so clones, approximately 89% of which are singletons, and roughly 0.0087% rests with the top ten. The CDR3 extends over 15 amino acids. The germline V gene encodes CDR1 LNHNV and CDR2 YYDKDF (reference sequence). V was shortened by 1 base and J by 4 bases, with 11 bases between the two germline ends. This clone was seen a few times. These records were also assigned to another study, of human thymus T cells. That work adds: Thymus pieces cut out during corrective heart surgery were the tissue that was used. Related research examined unrelated individuals and reported that their thymic repertoires overlapped highly.

This TCR was sampled from a boy under two years old with a congenital heart defect. The V and J genes are TRBV15 and TRBJ1-5, with D perhaps TRBD1 (6 bases). The sample comprised thymocytes. This CDR3 is CATSRVRGWNQPQHF. Written as DNA, the CDR3 is TGTGCCACCAGCAGAGTCAGGGGCTGGAATCAGCCCCAGCATTTT.